A single T cell receptor (beta chain) is shown here with its context. This receptor's antigen is unknown. No base quality values were provided; no much bigger clone lies one nucleotide off. Other DNA sequences of this sample code for an identical CDR3. The data belong to a study of control samples from healthy donors and cancer patients (dated by TCRdb to the early 2020s). The library came from the immunoSEQ multiplex PCR assay. TCRdb re-hosts the immuneACCESS table, in-frame sequences only. Its copies lack some clones; in the studies checked, an unresolved V gene accounts for under half of them, and the cause for the rest is not known. The sample table lists roughly 180,000 clones, just under 95% of them with a count of one. The ten biggest clones cover about 4% of the sample. From the cysteine up to the phenylalanine, the CDR3 has a length of 11 residues. The retained sequence is limited to the CDR3, 33 bases, with the frame set at the first base. From the germline V gene, CDR1 is SGHAT and CDR2 is FQNNGV. The junction carries 0 bases between V and J, which are trimmed by 0 bases and 6 bases respectively.

The sequence was obtained from a woman aged 60 to 75 in good health. The V and J genes are TRBV11-2 and TRBJ2-1, with the D gene uncertain. Material for sequencing was blood. The DNA sequence is given as TGTGCCAGCAGCTTAGACAATGAGCAGTTCTTC. It is translated as CASSLDNEQFF.